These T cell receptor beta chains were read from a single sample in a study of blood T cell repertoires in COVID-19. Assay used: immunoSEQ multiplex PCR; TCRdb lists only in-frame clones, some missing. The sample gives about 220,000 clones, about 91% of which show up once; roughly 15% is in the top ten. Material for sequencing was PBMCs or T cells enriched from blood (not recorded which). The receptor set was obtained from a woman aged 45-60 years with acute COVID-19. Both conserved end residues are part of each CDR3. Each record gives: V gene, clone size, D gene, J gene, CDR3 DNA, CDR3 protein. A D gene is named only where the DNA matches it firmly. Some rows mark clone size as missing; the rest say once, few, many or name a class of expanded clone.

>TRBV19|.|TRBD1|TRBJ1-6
TGTGCCAGTAGTGGGACAGGGGTTTCACCCCTCCACTTT
CASSGTGVSPLHF
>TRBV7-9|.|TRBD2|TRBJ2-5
TGTGCCAGCAGAACCGGGACTAGCGTTCAAGAGACCCAGTACTTC
CASRTGTSVQETQYF
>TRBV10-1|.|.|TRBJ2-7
TGCGCCAGCAGTGAGTCGGGGGGGCGAGGATCCTACGAGCAGTACTTC
CASSESGGRGSYEQYF
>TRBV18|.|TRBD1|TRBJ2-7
TGTGCCAGCTCACCAATCGGTAGAGGGGGCGGCGAGCAGTACTTC
CASSPIGRGGGEQYF
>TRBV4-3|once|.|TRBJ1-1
TGCGCCAGCAGCCAAGGACAGCTAAACACTGAAGCTTTCTTT
CASSQGQLNTEAFF
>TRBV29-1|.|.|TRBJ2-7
TGCAGCGTTCGTTTGGACGGGAGCTCCTACGAGCAGTACTTC
CSVRLDGSSYEQYF
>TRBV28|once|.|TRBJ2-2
TGTGCCAGCAGCCGATACACCGGGACACTCACCGGGGAGCTGTTTTTT
CASSRYTGTLTGELFF
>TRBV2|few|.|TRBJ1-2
TGTGCCAGCAGTGCCCAGGGGTCCGCCGGTCGTGGCTACACCTTC
CASSAQGSAGRGYTF
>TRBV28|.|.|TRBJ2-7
TGTGCCAGCAGTTTATCCACCTACGAGCAGTACTTC
CASSLSTYEQYF
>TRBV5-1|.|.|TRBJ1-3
TGCGCCAGCAGCATGGACAGCTCTGGAAACACCATATATTTT
CASSMDSSGNTIYF
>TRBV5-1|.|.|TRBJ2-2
TGCGCCAGCAGCTTAGTACAGGGCGACACCGGGGAGCTGTTTTTT
CASSLVQGDTGELFF
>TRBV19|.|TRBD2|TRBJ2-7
TGTGCCAGTAGTATGTCACTAGCGGGAAGCGGGCAGTACTTC
CASSMSLAGSGQYF
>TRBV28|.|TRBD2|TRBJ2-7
TGTGCCAGCATCAGGACTAGCGGCACCTACGAGCAGTACTTC
CASIRTSGTYEQYF
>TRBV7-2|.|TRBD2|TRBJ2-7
TGTGCCAGCAGCTCGCAAGCGGGAGGAACCCACGAGCAGTACTTC
CASSSQAGGTHEQYF
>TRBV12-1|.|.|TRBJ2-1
TGTGCCAGCAGCTTTGCGACCCTTAGCGGGAGCTCCTACAATGAGCAGTTCTTC
CASSFATLSGSSYNEQFF
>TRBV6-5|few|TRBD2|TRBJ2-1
TGTGCCAGCAGTTGGACTAGCGGCTCGAGGGGGGAGCAGTTCTTC
CASSWTSGSRGEQFF
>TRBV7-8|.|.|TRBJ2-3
TGTGCCAGCAGCGCTAGTGCAGGGCCTAGCACAGATACGCAGTATTTT
CASSASAGPSTDTQYF
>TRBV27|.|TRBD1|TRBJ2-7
TGTGCCAGCAGTTTCCTCCGGGGACAGGGTTTGTCCGAGCAGTACTTC
CASSFLRGQGLSEQYF
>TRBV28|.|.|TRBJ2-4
TGTGCCAGCAGTCCAGGGGCAGTAGGCAAAAACATTCAGTACTTC
CASSPGAVGKNIQYF
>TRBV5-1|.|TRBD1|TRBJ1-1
TGCGCCAGCTCGAGACAGGGGGGCACCACACTTAACGCTGAAGCTTTCTTT
CASSRQGGTTLNAEAFF
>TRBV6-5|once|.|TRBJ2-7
TGTGCCAGCAGTTCCTCCGGGACTCCAGACTACGAGCAGTACTTC
CASSSSGTPDYEQYF
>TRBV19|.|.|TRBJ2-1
TGTGCCAGTAGTATAGCAGGGTACAATGAGCAGTTCTTC
CASSIAGYNEQFF
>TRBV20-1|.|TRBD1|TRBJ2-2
TGCAGTGCTAGTCGGCAGGGGGCAACCGGGGAGCTGTTTTTT
CSASRQGATGELFF
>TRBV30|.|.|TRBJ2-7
TGTGCCTGGAGGGAAAGGGGCTCCTACGAGCAGTACTTC
CAWRERGSYEQYF
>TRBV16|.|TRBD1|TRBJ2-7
TGTGCCAGCAGCCAAATACAGGGGGTGGCCTACGAGCAGTACTTC
CASSQIQGVAYEQYF
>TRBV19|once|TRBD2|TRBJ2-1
TGTGCCAGTAGTACCGAACCAGAAGCGGGAGGGGACAATGAGCAGTTCTTC
CASSTEPEAGGDNEQFF
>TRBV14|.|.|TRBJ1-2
TGTGCCAGCAGCCGCGGAGGGGTTAGATCGTTGGTGGGCTACACCTTC
CASSRGGVRSLVGYTF
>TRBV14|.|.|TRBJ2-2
TGTGCCAGCAGCCAAGATCTTGTCACCGGGGAGCTGTTTTTT
CASSQDLVTGELFF
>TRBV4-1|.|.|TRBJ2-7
TGCGCCAGCAGCCAGGCGGGCCCCTACGAGCAGTACTTC
CASSQAGPYEQYF
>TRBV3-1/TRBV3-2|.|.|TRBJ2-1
TGTGCCAGCAGCCTCCTCCAGGCGGGTGAGCAGTTCTTC
CASSLLQAGEQFF
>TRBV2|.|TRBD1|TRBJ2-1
TGTGCCAGCAGGGAGGACAGGGCCTACAATGAGCAGTTCTTC
CASREDRAYNEQFF
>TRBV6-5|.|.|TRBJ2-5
TGTGCCAGCCGACCCGCGGAAGAGACCCAGTACTTC
CASRPAEETQYF
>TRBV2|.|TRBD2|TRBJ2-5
TGTGCCAGCAGATCGGGGGGACAAGAGACCCAGTACTTC
CASRSGGQETQYF
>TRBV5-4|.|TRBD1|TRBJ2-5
TGTGCCAGCAGCTTTTTCGCGACAGGGTCGGAGACCCAGTACTTC
CASSFFATGSETQYF
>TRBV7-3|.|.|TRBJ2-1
TGTGCCAGCAGCTTAACCCGGGACTGGATAAATGAGCAGTTCTTC
CASSLTRDWINEQFF
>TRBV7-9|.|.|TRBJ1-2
TGTGCCAGCAGCGCATTGGGCGGCTACACCTTC
CASSALGGYTF
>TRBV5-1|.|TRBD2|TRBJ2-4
TGCGCCAGCAGCCCAGAGGGGGGCCTAGCGGGAGTTGGTGGTGGGGCCAAAAACATTCAGTACTTC
CASSPEGGLAGVGGGAKNIQYF